This T cell receptor beta chain was identified in a study of T cell changes during pregnancy in multiple sclerosis. The CDR3 sequence is 15 residues long. The V and J ends lost 7 bases and 3 bases respectively, with 16 bases between them. CDR1 and CDR2 from the germline V gene are SEHNR and FQNEAQ (reference sequence). The assay was immunoSEQ multiplex PCR, and TCRdb's table has in-frame clones only and misses some. The profile shows more than 65,000 clones, about nine tenths of them singletons. This TCR came from a female donor in good health, enrolled as a control in a pregnancy study. This chain links TRBV7-9 with TRBJ2-1, with D maybe TRBD2 (6 bases). The material sequenced was peripheral blood, taken after pregnancy. CDR3 protein: CASTLEGSVYNEQFF. Here the CDR3 DNA reads TGTGCCAGCACCCTGGAGGGGTCAGTCTACAATGAGCAGTTCTTC.